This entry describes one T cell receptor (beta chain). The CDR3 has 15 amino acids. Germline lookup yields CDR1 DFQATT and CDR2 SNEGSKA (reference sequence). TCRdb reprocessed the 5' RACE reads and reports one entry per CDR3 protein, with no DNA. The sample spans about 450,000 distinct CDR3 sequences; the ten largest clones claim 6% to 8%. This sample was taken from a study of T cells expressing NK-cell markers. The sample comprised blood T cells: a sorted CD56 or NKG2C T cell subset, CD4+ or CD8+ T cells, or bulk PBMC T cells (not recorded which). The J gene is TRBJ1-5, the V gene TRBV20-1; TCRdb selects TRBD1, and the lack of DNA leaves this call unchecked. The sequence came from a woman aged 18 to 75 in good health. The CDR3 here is CSARGSGVGNQPQHF.